This TCR beta chain was found in a study of graft-versus-host responses after intestinal transplantation. Study-wide context: Recipients uniformly received anti-thymocyte globulin induction, followed by tacrolimus and steroids for approximately 3 years.

Study-level findings and limits: Graft-donor T cell macrochimerism coincided with high graft-versus-host to host-versus-graft clonal ratios in allografts. In recipient marrow, GvH clones were found, and some appeared first in ileum or blood.

Sequencing used immunoSEQ multiplex PCR; TCRdb keeps in-frame clones, though not all of them. This table holds some 130,000 clones, about 95% found once. About this clone itself: Antigen unknown.

The sequencing here drew on unstimulated CD8+ T cells sorted from spleen or lymph node cells, taken before intestinal transplant. This receptor was taken from a human donor who received an intestinal transplant.

The CDR3 region is CASSLVTHYEQYF. The CDR3 bases are TGTGCCAGCAGCTTGGTCACACACTACGAGCAGTACTTC. The gene calls are TRBV5-8 and TRBJ2-7; D gene unclear. Germline values: CDR1 SGHTS, CDR2 YDEGEE. The CDR3 extends over 13 amino acids. Trimming cost V 0 bases and J 3 bases, with 7 bases left between them. The complete variable domain, with remaining parts taken from reference TRBV5-8 and TRBJ2-7, reads EAGVTQSPTHLIKTRGQQATLRCSPISGHTSVYWYQQALGLGLQFLLWYDEGEERNRGNFPPRFSGRQFPNYSSELNVNALELEDSALYLCASSLVTHYEQYFGPGTRLTVT.